Following are 20 T cell receptor beta chains from one sample sequenced in a study of T-cell reconstitution after alpha-beta-depleted transplantation in children. The authors prepared the TCRbeta library with unique molecular identifiers. TCRdb reprocessed the PCR reads via MiXCR and lists one record per CDR3 protein. The table has approximately 4,500 distinct CDR3 sequences, around 25% seen once. The sequences come from PBMCs, mostly from graft donor cells, collected 60 days after TCRalphabeta/CD19-depleted stem cell transplant. The receptors stem from a boy under two years old who had a stem cell transplant for SCID, so the T cells may come from the graft donor.

In its sample, this clonotype was seen many times. V is TRBV7-9 and J is TRBJ2-7; D is uncertain. Between the trimmed V and J ends, which lost 7 bases and 5 bases, there was a span of 12 bases. CDR3 length: 12 amino acids. The germline V gene encodes CDR1 SEHNR and CDR2 FQNEAQ (reference sequence). CDR3 nucleotide sequence: TGTGCCAGCAACCCCACAAACCACGAGCAGTACTTC. This sequence encodes CASNPTNHEQYF.

This clonotype counts as medium-sized. The chain carries TRBV28 and TRBJ2-7, with D perhaps matching TRBD1 or TRBD2 (5 bases each). The germline V gene has CDR1 MDHEN and CDR2 SYDVKM. The CDR3 has 15 amino acids. Trimming cost V 3 bases and J 5 bases, with 17 bases left between them. The CDR3 reads CASSFLGTATHEQYF. The CDR3, as DNA: TGTGCCAGCAGTTTTCTAGGGACGGCCACCCACGAGCAGTACTTC.

The rearrangement links TRBV7-1 to TRBJ2-1; a possible D gene is TRBD1 (6 bases). TRBV7-1 is labeled an ORF, and its function is uncertain. V was cut by 3 bases and J by 7 bases, with 13 bases left in between. The CDR3 spans 14 residues. CDR3 region: CASSSRPGENEQFF. The CDR3 DNA sequence: TGTGCCAGCAGCTCCAGACCAGGGGAAAATGAGCAGTTCTTC.

This clonotype is medium-sized within its sample. V is TRBV11-2 and J is TRBJ2-7; 10 bases are a match to TRBD1. V trimming: 5 bases; J trimming: 7 bases; junction bases outside the gene matches: 8. Germline-derived CDR1 and CDR2 are SGHAT and FQNNGV. The CDR3 is 14 amino acids. The CDR3 coding sequence is TGTGCCAGCAGCCCCAGACAGGGGGCAGTAGAGCAGTACTTC. It specifies CASSPRQGAVEQYF.

This clonotype was seen repeatedly, ten times or more. The chain has TRBV5-6 and TRBJ1-5; possible D gene TRBD1, 6 bases. This CDR3 has 16 residues. V was cut by 4 bases and J by 5 bases, with 19 bases left in between. CDR1 SGHDT and CDR2 YYEEEE come from the germline V gene. CDR3 protein: CASSPGGGRKDQPQHF. In DNA form, the CDR3 reads TGTGCCAGCAGCCCCGGGGGGGGGCGGAAGGATCAGCCCCAGCATTTT.

This clonotype has at least ten counts. V is TRBV28 and J is TRBJ2-1; perhaps TRBD1 as D (6 bases). V lost 7 bases, J lost 4 bases, and 17 bases lay in between. Germline assignment: CDR1 MDHEN and CDR2 SYDVKM. This CDR3 is 15 amino acids long. CDR3 sequence reads: CASNTGTQIYNEQFF. The CDR3 nucleotides read TGTGCCAGCAACACAGGGACCCAAATTTACAATGAGCAGTTCTTC.

The CDR3 reads CASSLIGKETQYF. The CDR3 DNA reads as TGCGCCAGCAGCTTAATTGGGAAAGAGACCCAGTACTTC. This rearrangement joins TRBV5-1 to TRBJ2-5; the D is unclear. Trimming took 2 bases from V and 3 from J, leaving 8 bases between them. The CDR3 runs to 13 residues. In germline, CDR1 is SGHRS, CDR2 YFSETQ.

This clonotype was counted ten times or more. V and J are TRBV19 and TRBJ2-7; D gene uncertain. The CDR3 is 11 amino acids. V was shortened by 8 bases and J by 0 bases, with 5 bases between the two germline ends. Germline assignment: CDR1 LNHDA and CDR2 SQIVND (reference sequence). The CDR3 here is CASCLSYEQYF. The CDR3 nucleotides read TGTGCCAGTTGTCTCTCCTACGAGCAGTACTTC.

This clonotype came up many times. The chain has TRBV7-2 and TRBJ2-7, with 7 bases that match TRBD1. J gave up 2 bases and V 5 bases, and 9 bases lay outside the gene matches. Per germline, CDR1 SGHTA and CDR2 FQGNSA. This CDR3 spans 15 amino acids. CDR3 DNA sequence: TGTGCCAGCAGCGGCCAACAGGGGACCACCTACGAGCAGTACTTC. It specifies CASSGQQGTTYEQYF.

This clonotype was seen ten or more times. The V call is TRBV6-2 or TRBV6-3, the J call TRBJ2-7; D not certain. The CDR3 has 13 amino acids. Trimming pared 6 bases from V and 4 bases from J, leaving 13 bases between. Germline assignment: CDR1 MNHEY and CDR2 SVGEGT. The CDR3 bases are TGTGCCAGCAGGCCCCCTAATGGGTACGAGCAGTACTTC. This sequence encodes CASRPPNGYEQYF.

This clonotype was observed at least ten times. The chain is built from TRBV15 and TRBJ2-7; D unresolved. Trimming removed 1 base at V and 0 bases at J, with 10 bases between. This CDR3 is 15 amino acids long. Germline-derived CDR1 and CDR2 are LNHNV and YYDKDF (reference sequence). The chain's CDR3 is CATSRGQVSSYEQYF. CDR3 DNA: TGTGCCACCAGCAGAGGGCAGGTGAGCTCCTACGAGCAGTACTTC.

The chain recombines TRBV7-3 with TRBJ2-2, with 10 nucleotides matching TRBD2. Germline V lookup: CDR1 SGHTA, CDR2 FQGTGA. V dropped 1 base and J dropped 11; count of bases not matched to a gene: 13. This CDR3 region has 17 residues. The CDR3 nucleotides read TGTGCCAGCAGCTTAATGGCTAGCGGGGGCTTGAACACCGAGCTGTTTTTT. It yields the protein CASSLMASGGLNTELFF.

This clonotype is judged medium-sized. The J gene is TRBJ1-6, the V gene TRBV28; 7 nucleotides line up with TRBD1. V was clipped by 3 bases and J by 10 bases; unmatched bases: 6. The germline V gene has CDR1 MDHEN and CDR2 SYDVKM. The CDR3 has 14 residues. CDR3 amino acids: CASSFLQGRSPLHF. The CDR3, as DNA: TGTGCCAGCAGTTTCCTACAGGGGCGATCACCCCTCCACTTT.

The chain joins TRBV28 to TRBJ2-2; no firm D call. The CDR3 is made up of 12 amino acids. Germline values: CDR1 MDHEN, CDR2 SYDVKM. Trimming pared 6 bases from V and 6 bases from J, leaving 8 bases between. The CDR3 spells CASRSPAGELFF. The DNA for the CDR3 is TGTGCCAGCAGAAGCCCGGCCGGGGAGCTGTTTTTT.

The table lists this clonotype with many counts. The DNA of the CDR3 is TGTGCCAGCAGCCCCCCCTTCTCTCGAGGCGGAACCTACGAGCAGTACTTC. Its protein product is CASSPPFSRGGTYEQYF. The chain recombines TRBV7-9 with TRBJ2-7, with no clear D. V was trimmed by 5 bases and J by 2 bases, leaving 22 bases between them. The CDR3 extends over 17 amino acids. CDR1 and CDR2 from the germline V gene are SEHNR and FQNEAQ (reference sequence).

V usage is TRBV7-9 and J usage is TRBJ2-3; 8 nucleotides match TRBD1. The germline gives CDR1 SEHNR, CDR2 FQNEAQ (reference sequence). The ends lost 3 bases at V and 5 bases at J; junction bases unmatched: 13. CDR3 length: 17 residues. The DNA for the CDR3 is TGTGCCAGCAGCTTCCCTGTGAAGACAGGGGATGGAGATACGCAGTATTTT. This codes for CASSFPVKTGDGDTQYF. The full variable domain, its missing parts supplied by reference TRBV7-9 and TRBJ2-3, is DTGVSQNPRHKITKRGQNVTFRCDPISEHNRLYWYRQTLGQGPEFLTYFQNEAQLEKSRLLSDRFSAERPKGSFSTLEIQRTEQGDSAMYLCASSFPVKTGDGDTQYFGPGTRLTVL.

This clonotype appeared many times. The CDR3 spells CASSFAGGYGYTF. For the CDR3, the DNA is TGTGCCAGCAGCTTTGCAGGGGGCTATGGCTACACCTTC. This sequence joins TRBV7-9 and TRBJ1-2; TRBD1 matches at 7 bases. The CDR3 consists of 13 residues. Germline V gene sequence: CDR1 SEHNR, CDR2 FQNEAQ (reference sequence). V trimming: 3 bases; J trimming: 4 bases; junction bases outside the gene matches: 2. The full variable domain, with the rest looked up from reference TRBV7-9 and TRBJ1-2, is DTGVSQNPRHKITKRGQNVTFRCDPISEHNRLYWYRQTLGQGPEFLTYFQNEAQLEKSRLLSDRFSAERPKGSFSTLEIQRTEQGDSAMYLCASSFAGGYGYTFGSGTRLTVV.

The chain couples TRBV7-2 to TRBJ2-2; D is undetermined. This CDR3 region has 12 residues. Germline loops: CDR1 SGHTA, CDR2 FQGNSA. Trimming removed 7 bases from V and 6 bases from J, with 9 bases in between. The CDR3: CASTQSPGELFF. DNA for the CDR3: TGTGCCAGCACCCAAAGTCCCGGGGAGCTGTTTTTT.

V and J are TRBV12-3 or TRBV12-4 and TRBJ2-3; D might be TRBD1 (6 bases). V shed 7 bases and J shed 2 bases, with 16 bases lying between them. The CDR3 spans 15 residues. The CDR3 reads CASTPPGTTTDTQYF. CDR3 coding DNA: TGTGCCAGCACACCACCTGGGACAACCACAGATACGCAGTATTTT.

This clonotype was seen repeatedly, ten times or more. As DNA, the CDR3 is TGTGCCAGCAGTCAACGGCTAACAGGGGTTCCCAACACCGGGGAGCTGTTTTTT. Its translation: CASSQRLTGVPNTGELFF. This chain connects TRBV6-6 to TRBJ2-2; TRBD1 aligns across 7 bases. Germline-derived CDR1 and CDR2 are MNHNY and SVGAGI (reference sequence). After removal of 5 bases from V and 2 bases from J, the junction contained 14 bases not matched to a gene. CDR3 size: 18 residues.